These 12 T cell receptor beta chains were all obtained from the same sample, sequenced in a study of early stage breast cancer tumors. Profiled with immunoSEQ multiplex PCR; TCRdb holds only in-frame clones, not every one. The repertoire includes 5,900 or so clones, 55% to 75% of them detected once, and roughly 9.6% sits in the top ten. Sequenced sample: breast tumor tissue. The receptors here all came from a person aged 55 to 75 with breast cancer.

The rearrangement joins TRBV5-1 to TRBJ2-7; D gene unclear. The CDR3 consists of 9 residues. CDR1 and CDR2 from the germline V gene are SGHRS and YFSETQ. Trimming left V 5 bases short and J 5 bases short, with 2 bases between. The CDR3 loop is CASRHEQYF. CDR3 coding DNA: TGCGCCAGCAGACACGAGCAGTACTTC. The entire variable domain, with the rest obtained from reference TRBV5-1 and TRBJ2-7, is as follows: KAGVTQTPRYLIKTRGQQVTLSCSPISGHRSVSWYQQTPGQGLQFLFEYFSETQRNKGNFPGRFSGRQFSNSRSEMNVSTLELGDSALYLCASRHEQYFGPGTRLTVT.

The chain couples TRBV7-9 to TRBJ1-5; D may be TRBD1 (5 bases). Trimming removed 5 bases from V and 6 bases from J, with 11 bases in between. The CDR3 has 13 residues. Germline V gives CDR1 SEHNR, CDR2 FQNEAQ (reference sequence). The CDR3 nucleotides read TGTGCCAGCAGCCCCGGGACCTTTCAGCCCCAGCATTTT. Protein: CASSPGTFQPQHF.

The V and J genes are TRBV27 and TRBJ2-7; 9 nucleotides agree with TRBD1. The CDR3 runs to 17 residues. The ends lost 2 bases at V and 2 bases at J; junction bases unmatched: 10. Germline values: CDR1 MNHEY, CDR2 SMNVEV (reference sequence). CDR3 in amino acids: CASSLTGDRATTYEQYF. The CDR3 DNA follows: TGTGCCAGCAGTTTAACAGGGGACAGGGCGACGACCTACGAGCAGTACTTC.

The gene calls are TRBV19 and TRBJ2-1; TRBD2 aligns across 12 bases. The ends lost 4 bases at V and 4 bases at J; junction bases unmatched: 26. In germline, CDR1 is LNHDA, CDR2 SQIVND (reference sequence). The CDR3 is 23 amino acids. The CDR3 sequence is CASSTKQILTSGRFTMRYNEQFF. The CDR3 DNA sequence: TGTGCCAGTAGTACTAAACAAATCTTGACTAGCGGGAGATTTACCATGAGGTACAATGAGCAGTTCTTC.

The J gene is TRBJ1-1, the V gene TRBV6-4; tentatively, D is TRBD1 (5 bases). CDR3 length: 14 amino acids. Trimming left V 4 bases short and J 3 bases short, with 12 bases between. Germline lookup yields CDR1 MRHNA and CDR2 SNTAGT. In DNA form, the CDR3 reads TGTGCCAGCAGTGCCCGGGGCGCGGACACTGAAGCTTTCTTT. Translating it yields CASSARGADTEAFF.

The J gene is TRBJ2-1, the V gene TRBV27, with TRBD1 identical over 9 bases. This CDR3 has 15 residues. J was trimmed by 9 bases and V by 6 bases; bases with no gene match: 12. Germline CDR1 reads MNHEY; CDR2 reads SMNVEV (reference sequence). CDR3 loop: CASRFKGTGRPEQFF. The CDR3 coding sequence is TGTGCCAGCAGATTTAAAGGGACAGGGCGACCTGAGCAGTTCTTC.

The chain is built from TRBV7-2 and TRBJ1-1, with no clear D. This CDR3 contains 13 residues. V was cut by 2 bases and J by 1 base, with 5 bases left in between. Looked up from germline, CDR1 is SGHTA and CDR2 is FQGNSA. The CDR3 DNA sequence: TGTGCCAGCAGCTTACTTGCGAACACTGAAGCTTTCTTT. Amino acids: CASSLLANTEAFF.

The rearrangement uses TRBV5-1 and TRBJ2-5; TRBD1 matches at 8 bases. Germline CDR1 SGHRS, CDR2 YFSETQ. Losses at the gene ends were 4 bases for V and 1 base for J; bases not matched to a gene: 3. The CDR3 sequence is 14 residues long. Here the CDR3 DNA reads TGCGCCAGCAGCCAGGACAGGGCCCAAGAGACCCAGTACTTC. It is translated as CASSQDRAQETQYF.

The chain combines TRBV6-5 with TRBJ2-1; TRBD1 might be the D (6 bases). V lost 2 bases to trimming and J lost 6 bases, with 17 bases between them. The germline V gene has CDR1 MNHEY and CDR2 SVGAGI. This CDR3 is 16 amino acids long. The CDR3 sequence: CASSYMGAPLGNEQFF. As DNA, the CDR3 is TGTGCCAGCAGTTACATGGGGGCGCCCTTAGGCAATGAGCAGTTCTTC.

CDR3 loop: CASSPRRTNTGELFF. CDR3 DNA sequence: TGTGCCAGCAGCCCGCGGAGGACGAACACCGGGGAGCTGTTTTTT. V gene TRBV9 combines with J gene TRBJ2-2; D is perhaps TRBD2 (5 bases). Trimming stripped 4 bases from V and 0 bases from J, with 10 bases between. CDR1 is SGDLS and CDR2 is YYNGEE in the germline V gene. This CDR3 comprises 15 residues.

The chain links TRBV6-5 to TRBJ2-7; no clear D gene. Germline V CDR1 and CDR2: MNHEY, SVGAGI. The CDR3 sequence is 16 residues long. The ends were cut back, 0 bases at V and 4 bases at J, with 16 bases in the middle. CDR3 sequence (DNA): TGTGCCAGCAGTTACTCGTCGGGCAGGCCCATGTACGAGCAGTACTTC. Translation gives CASSYSSGRPMYEQYF.

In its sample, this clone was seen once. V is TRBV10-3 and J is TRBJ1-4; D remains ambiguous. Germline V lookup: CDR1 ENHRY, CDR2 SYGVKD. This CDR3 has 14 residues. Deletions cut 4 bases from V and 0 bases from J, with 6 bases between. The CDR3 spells CAISAGTTNEKLFF. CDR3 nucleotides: TGTGCCATCAGTGCCGGGACAACTAATGAAAAACTGTTTTTT.